The clone carrying this TCR beta chain was picked up many times. A single record per CDR3 protein comes from TCRdb applying MiXCR to the 5' RACE reads. Of about 28,000 distinct CDR3 sequences listed, over 10% are singletons. The CDR3 spans 13 residues. The germline V gene encodes CDR1 SGHRS and CDR2 YFSETQ. V was pared by 0 bases and J by 3 bases, with 6 bases between. The sample originates from a study of neurological immune-mediated disorders. The specimen was PBMCs. The receptor was derived from a woman aged 55-75 years in good health. V and J are TRBV5-1 and TRBJ2-5, with a weak D call TRBD2 (6 bases). The CDR3 is CASSLGEEETQYF. CDR3 coding DNA: TGCGCCAGCAGCTTGGGGGAGGAAGAGACCCAGTACTTC.